This passage covers 21 T cell receptor beta chains from one sample sequenced in a study of T-cell reconstitution after alpha-beta-depleted transplantation in children. Researchers prepared the TCRbeta library using unique molecular identifiers, the study reports. TCRdb recomputed calls from the PCR reads with MiXCR, one row per CDR3 protein. The repertoire has approximately 640,000 distinct CDR3 sequences, roughly 17% of them found once; the top ten carry approximately 1%. The sequencing here drew on PBMCs from the stem cell graft donor, taken from the stem cell graft. The receptors originated from a human donor who donated a stem cell graft to a child with acute myeloid leukemia.

This clonotype was counted many times. The chain links TRBV20-1 to TRBJ1-1; D remains ambiguous. The germline V gene has CDR1 DFQATT and CDR2 SNEGSKA (reference sequence). This CDR3 has 11 residues. V lost 0 bases and J lost 7, with 6 bases in between. The CDR3 nucleotides read TGCAGTGCTAGAGATCGGGGTGAAGCTTTCTTT. Translation: CSARDRGEAFF.

The rearrangement joins TRBV2 to TRBJ1-1; D not certain. Germline values: CDR1 SNHLY, CDR2 FYNNEI. Trimming took off 2 bases at V and 5 bases at J, with 6 bases between the two ends. CDR3 length: 12 amino acids. DNA of the CDR3: TGTGCCAGCAGTGAAATGGATACTGAAGCTTTCTTT. This codes for CASSEMDTEAFF.

With regard to this clonotype: A single base separates this from a much larger clone, so it may be a read error. The rearrangement links TRBV20-1 to TRBJ2-1, with TRBD2 matching over 8 bases. Germline CDR1 is DFQATT and CDR2 is SNEGSKA (reference sequence). The CDR3 has 14 amino acids. Trimming at V came to 3 bases and at J to 3 bases, leaving 4 bases not matched to a gene. CDR3 nucleotides: TGCAGTGCTAGTGGACTAGCTCACTACAATGAGCAGTTCTTC. Its protein product is CSASGLAHYNEQFF.

This clonotype was observed a few times. This chain connects TRBV10-3 to TRBJ1-1; 9 bases are a match to TRBD1. The CDR3 sequence is 15 residues long. Germline trimming cut 11 bases from V and 4 bases from J; bases unmatched to any gene: 14. The germline V gene has CDR1 ENHRY and CDR2 SYGVKD. Here the CDR3 DNA reads TGTGCCTCCACGGGACAGGGTTCCTCATCCACTGAAGCTTTCTTT. Protein product: CASTGQGSSSTEAFF.

This clonotype appeared many times. V and J are TRBV29-1 and TRBJ1-2, with D possibly being TRBD1 (6 bases). V shed 1 base and J shed 7 bases, with 16 bases lying between them. Germline CDR1 is SQVTM and CDR2 is ANQGSEA. The CDR3 extends over 14 amino acids. In DNA form, the CDR3 reads TGCAGCGTTGAAGTGCCTTGGGGGGCCGGTGGCTACACCTTC. As protein: CSVEVPWGAGGYTF.

V usage is TRBV5-5 and J usage is TRBJ1-2, with TRBD1 matching over 7 bases. The ends lost 4 bases at V and 6 bases at J; junction bases unmatched: 9. CDR1 is SGHKS, CDR2 YYEKEE, per germline (reference sequence). The CDR3 loop spans 14 amino acids. The CDR3 DNA sequence: TGTGCCAGCAGCCAAACCCACAGGGGCAATGGCTACACCTTC. Translated: CASSQTHRGNGYTF.

This clonotype came up a few times. V usage is TRBV27 and J usage is TRBJ1-6; unclear D gene. Germline V gene lookup returns CDR1 MNHEY and CDR2 SMNVEV (reference sequence). Trimming shortened V by 4 bases and J by 10 bases, and 17 bases separated the two germline ends. This CDR3 has 15 residues. The CDR3 DNA reads TGTGCCAGCAGTTCTCGGGATTCCACCAAATCACCCCTCCACTTT. Amino acid sequence: CASSSRDSTKSPLHF.

This clonotype was seen at least ten times. The chain combines TRBV29-1 with TRBJ2-7; D is perhaps TRBD1 or TRBD2 (5 bases each). V was shortened by 4 bases and J by 1 base, with 8 bases between the two germline ends. Germline-derived CDR1 and CDR2 are SQVTM and ANQGSEA. There are 12 residues in the CDR3. The CDR3 DNA reads TGCAGCGTTGGGGACGCTTCCTACGAGCAGTACTTC. Translating it yields CSVGDASYEQYF.

This clonotype was seen ten or more times. J is TRBJ2-1 and V is TRBV20-1, with 8 nucleotides matching TRBD2. This CDR3 region has 13 residues. Germline assignment: CDR1 DFQATT and CDR2 SNEGSKA (reference sequence). The V segment lost 7 bases and the J segment 4 bases; nucleotides outside the gene matches: 6. The CDR3 sequence: CSDSGGRYNEQFF. The CDR3 DNA follows: TGCAGTGATTCGGGGGGGAGGTACAATGAGCAGTTCTTC.

This clonotype was observed a few times. The chain is built from TRBV24-1 and TRBJ1-2; 11 nucleotides agree with TRBD1. With 4 bases clipped from V and 2 bases from J, the junction kept 8 bases outside the gene matches. The CDR3 covers 17 residues. Germline CDR1 KGHDR, CDR2 SFDVKD. The CDR3 DNA follows: TGTGCCACCAGTGAACCCACGGGACAGGGGGTAAACTATGGCTACACCTTC. This encodes CATSEPTGQGVNYGYTF.

In the case of this clonotype: Given a much more abundant clone one base away, this may be a read error. The chain links TRBV6-5 to TRBJ2-1; TRBD1 is a possible D gene (5 bases). CDR3 length: 14 amino acids. The germline V gene has CDR1 MNHEY and CDR2 SVGAGI. In DNA, the CDR3 is TGTGCCACCAGTTACGGGCAGGGCCCAGGGGAGCAGTTCTTC. This translates into CATSYGQGPGEQFF.

The sample holds many counts of this clonotype. The CDR3 sequence: CASSATPGQPFEQYV. CDR3 nucleotides: TGTGCCAGCAGTGCAACGCCGGGACAACCCTTCGAGCAGTACGTC. The chain employs TRBV6-1 and TRBJ2-7; possibly TRBD1 for D (6 bases). This CDR3 spans 15 amino acids. V lost 4 bases to trimming and J lost 6 bases, with 19 bases between them. The germline gives CDR1 MNHNS, CDR2 SASEGT.

The sample holds many counts of this clonotype. CDR3 bases: TGTGCCAGCAGCTTCGAGGGAGCGGTTTCAGAGACCCAGTACTTC. This gives the protein CASSFEGAVSETQYF. The chain employs TRBV7-3 and TRBJ2-5, with a weak D call TRBD2 (5 bases). V was pared by 3 bases and J by 4 bases, with 15 bases between. Looked up from germline, CDR1 is SGHTA and CDR2 is FQGTGA. This CDR3 is 15 amino acids long.

The table lists this clonotype with a few counts. This chain uses TRBV5-1 with TRBJ2-5; TRBD1 agrees at 9 bases. CDR3 length: 15 residues. Germline-derived CDR1 and CDR2 are SGHRS and YFSETQ. V shed 4 bases and J 4 bases; nucleotides not matched to a gene: 8. CDR3 protein: CASSPWTGERETQYF. The CDR3, as DNA: TGCGCCAGCAGCCCTTGGACAGGGGAAAGAGAGACCCAGTACTTC. Together with reference TRBV5-1 and TRBJ2-5, the CDR3 gives the full variable domain: KAGVTQTPRYLIKTRGQQVTLSCSPISGHRSVSWYQQTPGQGLQFLFEYFSETQRNKGNFPGRFSGRQFSNSRSEMNVSTLELGDSALYLCASSPWTGERETQYFGPGTRLLVL.

The gene calls are TRBV5-1 and TRBJ2-5, with a weak D call TRBD1 (6 bases). This CDR3 spans 15 amino acids. The ends were cut back, 0 bases at V and 0 bases at J, with 9 bases in the middle. Germline V gene sequence: CDR1 SGHRS, CDR2 YFSETQ. CDR3 DNA sequence: TGCGCCAGCAGCTTGGACGGACAGTACCAAGAGACCCAGTACTTC. Its protein product is CASSLDGQYQETQYF.

This clonotype was counted ten times or more. The V gene is TRBV20-1, the J gene TRBJ2-4; D unclear. V shed 4 bases and J shed 8 bases, with 9 bases lying between them. The CDR3 loop spans 11 amino acids. Germline V lookup: CDR1 DFQATT, CDR2 SNEGSKA (reference sequence). The chain's CDR3 is CSATVKDIQYF. As DNA, the CDR3 is TGCAGTGCTACGGTAAAGGACATTCAGTACTTC.

This chain joins TRBV7-6 and TRBJ2-7; 12 bases match TRBD2. The CDR3 consists of 14 residues. Germline trimming cut 5 bases from V and 4 bases from J; bases unmatched to any gene: 3. Germline assignment: CDR1 SGHVS and CDR2 FNYEAQ. The CDR3, as DNA: TGTGCCAGCAGCCGTACTAGCGGGGGGTACGAGCAGTACGTC. This codes for CASSRTSGGYEQYV.

This clonotype was counted at least ten times. The CDR3 loop reads CASSLQGYNEQFF. CDR3 in DNA: TGTGCCAGCTCACTCCAGGGCTACAATGAGCAGTTCTTC. This chain links TRBV7-2 with TRBJ2-1, with D possibly matching TRBD1 (5 bases). The CDR3 contains 13 residues. V was shortened by 8 bases and J by 3 bases, with 11 bases between the two germline ends. In germline, CDR1 is SGHTA, CDR2 FQGNSA. The complete variable domain, with remaining parts taken from reference TRBV7-2 and TRBJ2-1, reads GAGVSQSPSNKVTEKGKDVELRCDPISGHTALYWYRQSLGQGLEFLIYFQGNSAPDKSGLPSDRFSAERTGGSVSTLTIQRTQQEDSAVYLCASSLQGYNEQFFGPGTRLTVL.

The CDR3 here is CASSTVTGHNYGYTF. CDR3 in DNA: TGCGCCAGCAGTACTGTGACAGGGCATAACTATGGCTACACCTTC. This chain joins TRBV4-3 and TRBJ1-2, with 7 nucleotides matching TRBD1. V trimming: 6 bases; J trimming: 1 base; junction bases outside the gene matches: 8. The CDR3 sequence is 15 residues long. The germline gives CDR1 LGHNA, CDR2 YSLEER.

This rearrangement joins TRBV7-6 to TRBJ1-2, with 7 bases lining up with TRBD1. V was clipped by 5 bases and J by 4 bases; unmatched bases: 7. The CDR3 runs to 14 residues. The V gene's germline CDR1 is SGHVS and CDR2 FNYEAQ. The DNA of the CDR3 is TGTGCCAGCAGCCCCGGGACAGCAACCTATGGCTACACCTTC. Protein product: CASSPGTATYGYTF.

As regards this clonotype: A clone one base away is much larger, so this may be a read error. The chain combines TRBV20-1 with TRBJ2-7; D is possibly TRBD1 (5 bases). This CDR3 has 12 amino acids. V lost 4 bases and J lost 4, with 11 bases in between. Germline V gene data show CDR1 as DFQATT and CDR2 as SNEGSKA (reference sequence). The CDR3 loop reads CSAKGILYEQYF. DNA of the CDR3: TGCAGTGCTAAGGGGATCCTTTACGAGCAGTACTTC.